The 27 T cell receptor beta chains below were found in one sample sequenced in a study of CD8 T cells in ankylosing spondylitis. TCRdb redid the calling of the 5' RACE reads with MiXCR, one entry per CDR3 protein. The sample contains 250,000 or so distinct CDR3 sequences, about 10% of which appear only once. The specimen was blood, either unsorted or a sorted T cell fraction (not recorded which). Source of these receptors: a male donor with ankylosing spondylitis or in good health (not recorded which).

This clonotype appeared many times. The CDR3: CASSSKRGGRNEQFF. CDR3 nucleotide sequence: TGTGCCAGCAGCTCCAAGCGGGGGGGCCGCAATGAGCAGTTCTTC. The chain has TRBV12-3 or TRBV12-4 and TRBJ2-1; 10 bases line up with TRBD2. The V segment lost 6 bases and the J segment 6 bases; nucleotides outside the gene matches: 8. CDR3 length: 15 residues.

This clonotype has ten or more counts. This chain links TRBV20-1 with TRBJ2-1; D might be TRBD2 (5 bases). Trimming stripped 3 bases from V and 0 bases from J, with 9 bases between. The CDR3 sequence is 14 residues long. Germline CDR1 and CDR2: DFQATT and SNEGSKA (reference sequence). The CDR3 sequence is CSASGVSSYNEQFF. The CDR3 coding sequence is TGCAGTGCTAGCGGGGTGAGCTCCTACAATGAGCAGTTCTTC.

V is TRBV7-6 and J is TRBJ2-1; no clear D gene. Germline V gene data show CDR1 as SGHVS and CDR2 as FNYEAQ. This CDR3 spans 12 amino acids. The ends were cut back, 0 bases at V and 8 bases at J, with 5 bases in the middle. The CDR3 region is CASSLAPDEQFF. CDR3 in DNA: TGTGCCAGCAGCTTAGCGCCGGATGAGCAGTTCTTC.

This clonotype was counted ten times or more. The chain uses TRBV9 and TRBJ2-2, with TRBD2 matching 10 bases. CDR1 and CDR2 from the germline V gene are SGDLS and YYNGEE. With V trimmed by 0 bases and J by 1 base, 0 bases remained unmatched. The CDR3 loop spans 16 amino acids. CDR3 residues: CASSVGTSGNTGELFF. The DNA for the CDR3 is TGTGCCAGCAGCGTAGGGACTAGCGGGAACACCGGGGAGCTGTTTTTT. The full variable domain, its missing parts supplied by reference TRBV9 and TRBJ2-2, is DSGVTQTPKHLITATGQRVTLRCSPRSGDLSVYWYQQSLDQGLQFLIQYYNGEERAKGNILERFSAQQFPDLHSELNLSSLELGDSALYFCASSVGTSGNTGELFFGEGSRLTVL.

In its sample, this clonotype was seen a few times. The V and J genes are TRBV7-9 and TRBJ1-3; TRBD1 matches at 9 bases. The length of the CDR3 is 16 residues. Germline assignment: CDR1 SEHNR and CDR2 FQNEAQ (reference sequence). J was trimmed by 4 bases and V by 4 bases; bases with no gene match: 8. CDR3 protein: CASSSLQGAPGNTIYF. The DNA of the CDR3 is TGTGCCAGCAGCTCGTTACAGGGGGCGCCGGGAAACACCATATATTTT.

This clonotype has at least ten counts. The CDR3 spells CATSFAQETQYF. The CDR3 DNA is TGTGCCACCAGCTTCGCCCAAGAGACCCAGTACTTC. The rearrangement links TRBV15 to TRBJ2-5; no clear D gene. V dropped 5 bases and J dropped 1 base, with 5 bases sitting between them. CDR3 length: 12 amino acids. Per the germline V gene, CDR1 is LNHNV and CDR2 is YYDKDF (reference sequence).

The chain couples TRBV20-1 to TRBJ1-1; D is ambiguous. Trimming left V 3 bases short and J 1 base short, with 15 bases between. The CDR3 length is 15 residues. Germline CDR1 is DFQATT and CDR2 is SNEGSKA (reference sequence). This CDR3 is CSASPPSTGNTEAFF. CDR3 DNA: TGCAGTGCTAGCCCCCCCTCGACGGGGAACACTGAAGCTTTCTTT.

The chain employs TRBV5-1 and TRBJ1-1; D is perhaps TRBD1 (6 bases). The CDR3 extends over 13 amino acids. CDR1 is SGHRS, CDR2 YFSETQ, per germline. The V gene lost 4 bases and the J gene lost 6 bases, with 13 bases spanning the gap. The CDR3: CASSRYQGSEAFF. CDR3 nucleotide sequence: TGCGCCAGCAGCCGGTACCAGGGGTCTGAAGCTTTCTTT.

This clonotype was counted many times. The chain is built from TRBV20-1 and TRBJ2-1, with D possibly matching TRBD1 (6 bases). With 1 base removed from V and 1 base from J, the gap between germline ends came to 17 bases. Looked up from germline, CDR1 is DFQATT and CDR2 is SNEGSKA (reference sequence). The CDR3 is made up of 17 amino acids. The CDR3 DNA is TGCAGTGCTAGAGCCCTAATAACAGGGAAGTCCTACAATGAGCAGTTCTTC. The encoded protein is CSARALITGKSYNEQFF.

This clonotype has a count of ten or more. V gene TRBV20-1 combines with J gene TRBJ1-5; D remains ambiguous. Germline CDR1 reads DFQATT; CDR2 reads SNEGSKA (reference sequence). CDR3 size: 14 residues. V lost 7 bases to trimming and J lost 7 bases, with 20 bases between them. The CDR3 region is CSDRGCAELQPQHF. The CDR3 DNA sequence: TGCAGTGATCGCGGTTGCGCGGAGTTGCAGCCCCAGCATTTT.

This clonotype was recorded many times. The chain couples TRBV10-3 to TRBJ2-2; tentatively, D is TRBD1 or TRBD2 (6 bases each). V dropped 2 bases and J dropped 6 bases, with 16 bases sitting between them. The CDR3 length is 16 residues. Germline V lookup: CDR1 ENHRY, CDR2 SYGVKD. The CDR3 coding sequence is TGTGCCATCAGTGAGCACATTGGGGGGCAGTCCGGGGAGCTGTTTTTT. This sequence encodes CAISEHIGGQSGELFF.

This clonotype showed up many times. The V and J genes are TRBV7-6 and TRBJ2-7; D perhaps matches TRBD2 (6 bases). Germline lookup yields CDR1 SGHVS and CDR2 FNYEAQ. The CDR3 covers 14 residues. Deletions cut 5 bases from V and 2 bases from J, with 13 bases between. The CDR3 DNA follows: TGTGCCAGCAGCGCGCGGGACGGTCCCTACGAGCAGTACTTC. It encodes CASSARDGPYEQYF.

This clonotype was seen more than once but under ten times. This chain connects TRBV3-1 to TRBJ2-1; 8 bases are shared with TRBD2. Germline loops: CDR1 LGHDT, CDR2 YNNKEL (reference sequence). The J segment lost 1 base and the V segment lost 3 bases, leaving 17 bases of the junction unmatched. The CDR3 extends over 20 amino acids. CDR3 sequence (DNA): TGTGCCAGCAGCCAGGAATCGCGGCGGGGGGCCGTTGGATCCTACAATGAGCAGTTCTTC. Protein sequence: CASSQESRRGAVGSYNEQFF.

In this sample, this clonotype turned up a few times. The chain couples TRBV27 to TRBJ2-6; D might be TRBD2 (6 bases). This CDR3 contains 18 residues. Germline assignment: CDR1 MNHEY and CDR2 SMNVEV (reference sequence). Trimming pared 5 bases from V and 4 bases from J, leaving 21 bases between. The CDR3 is CASSLRGPGVVGANVLTF. The CDR3, as DNA: TGTGCCAGCAGTCTAAGGGGCCCGGGGGTAGTCGGGGCCAACGTCCTGACTTTC.

The chain couples TRBV5-1 to TRBJ2-7; TRBD1 matches 7 bases. Germline CDR1 is SGHRS and CDR2 is YFSETQ. J gave up 2 bases and V 4 bases, and 6 bases lay outside the gene matches. The CDR3 extends over 14 amino acids. CDR3 sequence: CASSVDRVAYEQYF. DNA for the CDR3: TGCGCCAGCAGCGTTGACAGGGTCGCCTACGAGCAGTACTTC.

Ten or more counts support this clonotype. V and J are TRBV10-3 and TRBJ2-1, with D possibly being TRBD2 (6 bases). The CDR3 runs 16 residues. Trimming pared 0 bases from V and 0 bases from J, leaving 9 bases between. Per germline, CDR1 ENHRY and CDR2 SYGVKD. Written as DNA, the CDR3 is TGTGCCATCAGTGAGTCAACCGGGAGCTCCTACAATGAGCAGTTCTTC. Translation gives CAISESTGSSYNEQFF.

Ten or more counts support this clonotype. The V call is TRBV12-3 or TRBV12-4, the J call TRBJ1-5; the D gene is possibly TRBD1 (6 bases). The CDR3 has 17 amino acids. V was cut by 6 bases and J by 0 bases, with 18 bases left in between. The CDR3 is CASSRDKKGYSNQPQHF. The CDR3 nucleotides are TGTGCCAGCAGCCGGGACAAGAAGGGTTATAGCAATCAGCCCCAGCATTTT.

This clonotype was observed at least ten times. This chain connects TRBV5-1 to TRBJ1-5; a weak D match, TRBD1 (5 bases). V shed 0 bases and J shed 6 bases, with 10 bases lying between them. The CDR3 length is 14 residues. In germline, CDR1 is SGHRS, CDR2 YFSETQ. The CDR3 region is CASSLVAGTQPQHF. CDR3 in DNA: TGCGCCAGCAGCTTGGTGGCAGGGACTCAGCCCCAGCATTTT.

The rearrangement uses TRBV7-2 and TRBJ2-1, with 8 nucleotides matching TRBD1. The CDR3 totals 15 residues. Trimming removed 3 bases from V and 6 bases from J; junction bases left unmatched: 7. Germline V lookup: CDR1 SGHTA, CDR2 FQGNSA. The CDR3, as DNA: TGTGCCAGCAGCTTGCAGCAGGGGGCAGGCAATGAGCAGTTCTTC. This gives the protein CASSLQQGAGNEQFF.

This clonotype was recorded many times. The rearrangement links TRBV6-1 to TRBJ1-6, with D possibly matching TRBD1 (5 bases). Per the germline V gene, CDR1 is MNHNS and CDR2 is SASEGT. Trimming pared 2 bases from V and 9 bases from J, leaving 11 bases between. The CDR3 runs to 14 residues. In DNA form, the CDR3 reads TGTGCCAGCAGTGAACCAGGGCGGGCTTCACCCCTCCACTTT. Amino acid sequence: CASSEPGRASPLHF.

The V call is TRBV3-1, the J call TRBJ2-7; either TRBD1 or TRBD2 may fit D (6 bases each). The ends were cut back, 4 bases at V and 5 bases at J, with 12 bases in the middle. CDR3 length equals 13 residues. Looked up from germline, CDR1 is LGHDT and CDR2 is YNNKEL (reference sequence). CDR3 sequence (DNA): TGTGCCAGCAGCCGTGGAGGGGACAACGAGCAGTACTTC. The encoded protein is CASSRGGDNEQYF.

This clonotype was counted between two and nine times. The genes are TRBV20-1 and TRBJ2-7; the D gene is possibly TRBD1 (5 bases). With 6 bases removed from V and 9 bases from J, the gap between germline ends came to 15 bases. CDR1 and CDR2 (germline): DFQATT, SNEGSKA (reference sequence). The CDR3 spans 11 residues. The CDR3 reads CSAPVGHLQYF. The DNA for the CDR3 is TGCAGTGCCCCAGTCGGACATTTGCAGTACTTC.

This clonotype was observed at least ten times. The chain uses TRBV6-5 and TRBJ2-5; TRBD2 agrees at 13 bases. From germline, CDR1 is MNHEY and CDR2 SVGAGI. The CDR3 sequence is 17 residues long. V trimming: 0 bases; J trimming: 2 bases; junction bases outside the gene matches: 3. The CDR3 region is CASSYSATSGGQETQYF. In DNA, the CDR3 is TGTGCCAGCAGTTACTCGGCGACTAGCGGGGGGCAAGAGACCCAGTACTTC.

This clonotype appeared many times. J is TRBJ2-7 and V is TRBV5-1; D uncertain. CDR3 length: 14 residues. The germline gives CDR1 SGHRS, CDR2 YFSETQ. Trimming removed 0 bases from V and 5 bases from J, with 12 bases in between. The CDR3 DNA follows: TGCGCCAGCAGCTTGGGAGAGGTCTCGAACGAGCAGTACTTC. Amino acids: CASSLGEVSNEQYF.

There are a few counts of this clonotype. The germline gene is not matched at one end of the junction; a read error may be the cause. This sequence joins TRBV27 and TRBJ2-7; D might be TRBD1 (6 bases). The CDR3 totals 15 residues. CDR1 is MNHEY and CDR2 is SMNVEV in the germline V gene (reference sequence). Here the CDR3 DNA reads TGTGCCAGCAGTCCCACAGGACAGTTCCATTACGAGCAGTGCTTC. This translates into CASSPTGQFHYEQCF.

This clonotype was picked up a small number of times. The chain joins TRBV30 to TRBJ1-1; no clear D. The germline V and J ends were trimmed by 1 base and 4 bases, with 13 bases remaining between them. The germline V gene encodes CDR1 GTSNPN and CDR2 SVGIG (reference sequence). This CDR3 is 14 amino acids long. The CDR3 nucleotides are TGTGCCTGGAGTGGCCGACACCCGGGCACTGAAGCTTTCTTT. This sequence encodes CAWSGRHPGTEAFF.

This clonotype was picked up many times. CDR3 coding DNA: TGCAGTGCTCGCGGACAGGCCGACACCATATATTTT. As protein: CSARGQADTIYF. This chain uses TRBV20-1 with TRBJ1-3; 7 bases agree with TRBD1. With V trimmed by 5 bases and J by 8 bases, 6 bases remained unmatched. In germline, CDR1 is DFQATT, CDR2 SNEGSKA (reference sequence). This CDR3 is 12 amino acids long.